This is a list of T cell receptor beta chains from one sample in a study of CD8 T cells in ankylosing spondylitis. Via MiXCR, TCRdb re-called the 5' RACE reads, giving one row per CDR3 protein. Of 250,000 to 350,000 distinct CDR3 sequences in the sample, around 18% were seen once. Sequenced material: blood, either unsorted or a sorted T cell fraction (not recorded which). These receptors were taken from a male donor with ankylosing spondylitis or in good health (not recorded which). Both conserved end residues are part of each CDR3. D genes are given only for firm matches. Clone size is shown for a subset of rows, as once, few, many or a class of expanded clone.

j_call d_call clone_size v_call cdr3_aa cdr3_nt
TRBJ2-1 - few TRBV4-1 CASSQELTTHNEQFF TGCGCCAGCAGCCAAGAGTTGACTACCCACAATGAGCAGTTCTTC
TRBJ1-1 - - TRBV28 CASSFGGVAEAFF TGTGCCAGCAGTTTTGGGGGAGTGGCTGAAGCTTTCTTT
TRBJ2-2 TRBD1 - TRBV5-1 CASSKGQDNTGELFF TGCGCCAGCAGCAAGGGACAGGACAACACCGGGGAGCTGTTTTTT
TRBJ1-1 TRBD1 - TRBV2 CASSDGTGGLNTEAFF TGTGCCAGCAGCGACGGGACAGGGGGCCTGAACACTGAAGCTTTCTTT
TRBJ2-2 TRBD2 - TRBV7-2 CASSLARPSGNSPRTGELFF TGTGCCAGCAGCTTAGCGCGTCCTAGCGGGAACTCCCCTCGGACCGGGGAGCTGTTTTTT
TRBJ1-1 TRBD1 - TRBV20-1 CSATTGRDTEAFF TGCAGTGCAACGACAGGGCGGGACACTGAAGCTTTCTTT
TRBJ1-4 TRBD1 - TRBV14 CASSLRQGPNEKLFF TGTGCCAGCAGCCTTCGACAGGGCCCTAATGAAAAACTGTTTTTT
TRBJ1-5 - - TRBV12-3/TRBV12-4 CASSLAGEEPQHF TGTGCCAGCAGTTTAGCGGGGGAAGAGCCCCAGCATTTT
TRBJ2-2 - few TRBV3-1 CASSQITGELFF TGTGCCAGCAGCCAAATAACCGGGGAGCTGTTTTTT
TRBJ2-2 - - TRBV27 CASSFSPGQNTGELFF TGTGCCAGCAGTTTTAGCCCGGGCCAGAACACCGGGGAGCTGTTTTTT
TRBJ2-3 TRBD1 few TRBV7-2 CASSLPGTGESDTQYF TGTGCCAGCAGCCTCCCCGGGACAGGGGAGTCAGATACGCAGTATTTT
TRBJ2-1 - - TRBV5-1 CASTPVSPGYNEQFF TGCGCCAGCACCCCCGTTAGTCCGGGTTACAATGAGCAGTTCTTC
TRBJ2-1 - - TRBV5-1 CASSNPGAPRENEQFF TGCGCCAGCAGCAACCCGGGCGCCCCGAGGGAGAATGAGCAGTTCTTC
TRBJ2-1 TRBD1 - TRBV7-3 CASSMGQGAYNEQFF TGTGCCAGCAGCATGGGACAGGGGGCCTACAATGAGCAGTTCTTC
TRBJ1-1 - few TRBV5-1 CASSSGTNTEAFF TGCGCCAGCAGCTCCGGGACCAACACTGAAGCTTTCTTT
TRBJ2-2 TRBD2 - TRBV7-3 CASSPPGLAFDGELFF TGTGCCAGCAGCCCCCCGGGACTAGCGTTCGACGGGGAGCTGTTTTTT
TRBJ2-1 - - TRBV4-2 CASSQEPWNEQFF TGTGCCAGCAGCCAAGAGCCCTGGAATGAGCAGTTCTTC
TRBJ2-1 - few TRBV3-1 CASSQGFDEQFF TGTGCCAGCAGCCAAGGATTCGATGAGCAGTTCTTC
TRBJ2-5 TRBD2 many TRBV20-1 CSARLAGEETQYF TGCAGTGCTAGGCTAGCGGGGGAAGAGACCCAGTACTTC
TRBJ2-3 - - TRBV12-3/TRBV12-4 CASSAGMRADTQYF TGTGCCAGCAGTGCCGGGATGAGGGCAGATACGCAGTATTTT
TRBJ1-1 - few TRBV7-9 CASSLGWRGAQDTEAFF TGTGCCAGCAGCTTAGGATGGAGGGGGGCGCAGGACACTGAAGCTTTCTTT
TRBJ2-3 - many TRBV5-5 CASSTKGSYTDTQYF TGTGCCAGCAGCACGAAAGGGTCCTACACAGATACGCAGTATTTT
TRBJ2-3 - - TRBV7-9 CASSVGAGSQYF TGTGCCAGCAGCGTGGGGGCAGGGTCGCAGTATTTT
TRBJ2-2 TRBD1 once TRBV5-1 CASSYEGQHTGELFF TGCGCCAGCAGCTACGAGGGACAGCATACCGGGGAGCTGTTTTTT
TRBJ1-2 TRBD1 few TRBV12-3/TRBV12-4 CASSLGQTLTNYGYTF TGTGCCAGCAGTTTGGGACAGACTCTAACTAACTATGGCTACACCTTC
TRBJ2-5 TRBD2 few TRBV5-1 CASSLELGGKGETQYF TGCGCCAGCAGCTTGGAACTGGGAGGGAAGGGCGAGACCCAGTACTTC
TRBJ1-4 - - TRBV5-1 CGSSLGQEGEKLFF TGCGGCAGCAGCTTGGGCCAGGAAGGAGAAAAACTGTTTTTT
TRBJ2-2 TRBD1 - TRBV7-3 CASSPGGVGGELFF TGTGCCAGCAGCCCAGGGGGCGTGGGCGGGGAGCTGTTTTTT
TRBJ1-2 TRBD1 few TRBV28 CASSFGQVLYGYTF TGTGCCAGCAGTTTTGGACAGGTGCTCTATGGCTACACCTTC